This T cell receptor (beta chain) was identified during a study of blood T cells in healthy people across ages. With a J-beta primer mix and a sample-barcoded 5' primer, a second PCR ran about 7 to 12 cycles. TCRdb fed the 5' RACE reads into MiXCR, producing one record per CDR3 protein. The table has 1.5 million to 2 million distinct CDR3 sequences, over 25% seen once. Study-wide points: No one knew whether donors had CMV, which possibly confounded expanded clonotype changes. Naive and antigen-experienced cells were not separated, limiting conclusive comparison. Roughly linear age-related decline in beta diversity appeared, significant by age around 40. Investigators viewed diversity estimates from one million T cells as underestimates, the study reported.

In this sample, this clonotype turned up many times. What it binds is unknown. The CDR3 covers 14 residues. CDR1 and CDR2 (germline): SGHTA, FQGNSA. The ends lost 1 base at V and 4 bases at J; junction bases unmatched: 2. This receptor was taken from a woman aged 25-40 years in good health. Material: blood. The gene calls are TRBV7-2 and TRBJ2-3; the match to TRBD2 covers 7 bases. CDR3 bases: TGTGCCAGCAGCTTAGGCGGGAGTGCAGATACGCAGTATTTT. This translates into CASSLGGSADTQYF.